The clone carrying this TCR beta chain was seen once. The antigen remains unidentified. This specimen belongs to a study of Ad26.COV2.S vaccination and SARS-CoV-2 variants. About the study: A participant enrolled in the COV1001 Ad26.COV2.S trial arm provided the sample. By the intramuscular route, Ad26.COV2.S was given once, or twice 56 days apart. Study observations and caveats: Vaccinated and placebo-treated recipients had similar non-spike TCR breadth.

Sequencing was performed with immunoSEQ multiplex PCR; in TCRdb, only in-frame clones are kept and a portion is missing. The data hold 300,000 to 400,000 clones, with more than 70% observed a single time. Germline V lookup: CDR1 SGHRS, CDR2 YFSETQ. CDR3 length equals 14 residues. Trimming at V came to 4 bases and at J to 2 bases, leaving 4 bases not matched to a gene. Documented treatment: approximately 18 received Ad26.COV2.S at low or high dose, single or two shots; about 5 received placebo; per-sample allocation not given. Sampling occurred on day 63 after the first vaccine or placebo injection. The receptor was derived from a person between 18 and 60 years old who received the Ad26.COV2.S COVID-19 vaccine or a placebo. The chain is built from TRBV5-1 and TRBJ2-7, with TRBD2 matching 9 bases. Source: peripheral blood, taken in a trial of Ad26.COV2.S vaccine versus placebo. CDR3 in DNA: TGCGCCAGCAGCGCGGGACTAGCCGCCTACGAGCAGTACTTC. This gives the protein CASSAGLAAYEQYF. The whole variable domain, remainder taken from reference TRBV5-1 and TRBJ2-7, is KAGVTQTPRYLIKTRGQQVTLSCSPISGHRSVSWYQQTPGQGLQFLFEYFSETQRNKGNFPGRFSGRQFSNSRSEMNVSTLELGDSALYLCASSAGLAAYEQYFGPGTRLTVT.